These 18 T cell receptor beta chains were all obtained from the same sample, sequenced in a study of blood T cell repertoires in COVID-19. Assay used: immunoSEQ multiplex PCR; TCRdb lists only in-frame clones, some missing. This table has about 670,000 clones, over 80% appearing once. Source material: peripheral blood. The receptors shown here come from a woman younger than 35 with acute or convalescent COVID-19.

This rearrangement joins TRBV3-1 (or the pseudogene TRBV3-2) to TRBJ2-1; D is ambiguous. This CDR3 region has 12 residues. From germline, CDR1 is LGHDT and CDR2 YNNKEL (reference sequence). V shed 0 bases and J shed 12 bases, with 9 bases lying between them. CDR3 amino acids: CASSQDPVGQFF. The DNA of the CDR3 is TGTGCCAGCAGCCAAGATCCCGTCGGGCAGTTCTTC.

This chain links TRBV5-1 with TRBJ1-2; 7 nucleotides match TRBD1. This CDR3 has 16 amino acids. After removal of 4 bases from V and 3 bases from J, the junction contained 12 bases not matched to a gene. Germline V CDR1 and CDR2: SGHRS, YFSETQ. The CDR3 bases are TGCGCCAGCAGCCCGACTTCGGGACAGAGACACTATGGCTACACCTTC. It yields the protein CASSPTSGQRHYGYTF.

The chain is built from TRBV19 and TRBJ1-3; possible D gene TRBD1, 5 bases. With 3 bases removed from V and 4 bases from J, the gap between germline ends came to 16 bases. CDR3 size: 16 residues. In germline, CDR1 is LNHDA, CDR2 SQIVND (reference sequence). The CDR3 sequence is CASSIGWGVRGNTIYF. CDR3 nucleotide sequence: TGTGCCAGTAGTATTGGCTGGGGGGTTCGGGGAAACACCATATATTTT.

V is TRBV6-5 and J is TRBJ2-7, with a weak D call TRBD1 (5 bases). Germline CDR1 reads MNHEY; CDR2 reads SVGAGI. The CDR3 totals 16 residues. V dropped 4 bases and J dropped 1 base, with 17 bases sitting between them. CDR3 loop: CASSLRAAAGSYEQYF. Written as DNA, the CDR3 is TGTGCCAGCAGTTTGCGAGCTGCGGCAGGGTCCTACGAGCAGTACTTC.

This clone was recorded a few times. V is TRBV6-5 and J is TRBJ1-3, with TRBD1 matching over 8 bases. From germline, CDR1 is MNHEY and CDR2 SVGAGI. The CDR3 is 15 amino acids. Trimming cost V 9 bases and J 0 bases; bases outside gene matches: 7. CDR3 coding DNA: TGTGCCAGTAAGGACAGGGCCTTCTCTGGAAACACCATATATTTT. Translation gives CASKDRAFSGNTIYF.

The V call is TRBV11-2, the J call TRBJ1-6; D unclear. Germline CDR1 SGHAT, CDR2 FQNNGV. Trimming shortened V by 6 bases and J by 10 bases, and 10 bases separated the two germline ends. CDR3 length: 12 residues. DNA for the CDR3: TGTGCCAGCAGTCTCGGGGTCTCACCCCTCCACTTT. Encoded protein: CASSLGVSPLHF.

This clone was seen a handful of times. The junction does not match germline at one end; this may be a read error. V is TRBV19 and J is TRBJ1-3; D gene unclear. The CDR3 has 13 residues. The germline gives CDR1 LNHDA, CDR2 SQIVND (reference sequence). Here the CDR3 DNA reads TGTGCCAGTAGTATACAGTCTGGTAACACCATATATTTT. It yields the protein CASSIQSGNTIYF.

The gene calls are TRBV29-1 and TRBJ1-1, with D possibly TRBD1 on 6 matching bases. The CDR3 totals 13 residues. Germline V lookup: CDR1 SQVTM, CDR2 ANQGSEA. V was pared by 7 bases and J by 1 base, with 13 bases between. CDR3: CSAKQGTNTEAFF. Written as DNA, the CDR3 is TGCAGCGCCAAACAGGGAACGAACACTGAAGCTTTCTTT.

This clone was seen only once. The rearrangement joins TRBV7-2 to TRBJ1-1; a weak D match, TRBD1 (6 bases). This CDR3 has 13 residues. The V and J ends lost 8 bases and 2 bases respectively, with 12 bases between them. CDR1 SGHTA and CDR2 FQGNSA come from the germline V gene. CDR3 amino acids: CASLQGSNTEAFF. The CDR3 region has the DNA TGTGCCAGCCTACAGGGATCCAACACTGAAGCTTTCTTT.

This clone came up once. The rearrangement joins TRBV15 to TRBJ1-5, with D perhaps matching TRBD1 (6 bases). CDR1 LNHNV and CDR2 YYDKDF come from the germline V gene (reference sequence). CDR3 size: 14 residues. Between the trimmed V and J ends, which lost 0 bases and 7 bases, there was a span of 10 bases. CDR3 region: CATSRDGGGQPQHF. DNA of the CDR3: TGTGCCACCAGCAGAGATGGGGGCGGCCAGCCCCAGCATTTT.

The V call is TRBV6-2 or TRBV6-3, the J call TRBJ2-6, with 9 bases matching TRBD1. The V gene end was trimmed by 3 bases and the J gene end by 0 bases; junction bases not matched to a gene: 9. Per the germline V gene, CDR1 is MNHEY and CDR2 is SVGEGT. The CDR3 runs to 19 residues. The CDR3 DNA follows: TGTGCCAGCAGTTATTTTTTCGGACAGGGGAACTCTGGGGCCAACGTCCTGACTTTC. Its translation: CASSYFFGQGNSGANVLTF.

The V and J genes are TRBV6-5 and TRBJ1-1; D is undetermined. Deletions cut 2 bases from V and 11 bases from J, with 12 bases between. The V gene's germline CDR1 is MNHEY and CDR2 SVGAGI. This CDR3 comprises 12 residues. The CDR3, as DNA: TGTGCCAGCAGTTACATTAAATCCGGGGCTTTCTTT. This sequence encodes CASSYIKSGAFF.

The J gene is TRBJ1-5, the V gene TRBV7-8; D perhaps matches TRBD1 (5 bases). The CDR3 is made up of 15 amino acids. CDR1 SGHVS and CDR2 FQNEAQ come from the germline V gene. V was pared by 10 bases and J by 6 bases, with 22 bases between. CDR3 sequence: CATQLGAAGRQPQHF. The CDR3, as DNA: TGTGCCACCCAGCTTGGGGCAGCCGGTCGTCAGCCCCAGCATTTT.

The chain recombines TRBV5-5 with TRBJ2-5; D call uncertain. Germline CDR1 and CDR2: SGHKS and YYEKEE (reference sequence). Trimming cost V 1 base and J 5 bases, with 15 bases left between them. This CDR3 is built from 15 residues. In DNA, the CDR3 is TGTGCCAGCAGCTTGAACCGTCCCGCCGGGGAGACCCAGTACTTC. This gives the protein CASSLNRPAGETQYF.

DNA for the CDR3: TGTGCCAGCAGCCACAGGAATCCCCCCTACGAGCAGTACTTC. Protein sequence: CASSHRNPPYEQYF. The chain joins TRBV6-4 to TRBJ2-7; D is possibly TRBD1 (5 bases). V was pared by 6 bases and J by 2 bases, with 14 bases between. Germline V gene data show CDR1 as MRHNA and CDR2 as SNTAGT. There are 14 residues in the CDR3.

The chain has TRBV20-1 and TRBJ1-5, with D possibly TRBD1 on 6 matching bases. Germline V lookup: CDR1 DFQATT, CDR2 SNEGSKA (reference sequence). Trimming took 3 bases from V and 6 from J, leaving 9 bases between them. The CDR3 has 12 amino acids. CDR3 protein: CSASRGAQPQHF. The DNA for the CDR3 is TGCAGTGCTAGTCGGGGGGCTCAGCCCCAGCATTTT.

The V gene is TRBV9, the J gene TRBJ2-2; D is uncertain. The V gene lost 3 bases and the J gene lost 5 bases, with 26 bases spanning the gap. CDR3 size: 19 residues. Germline-derived CDR1 and CDR2 are SGDLS and YYNGEE. The chain's CDR3 is CASSAPSPLSDIVTGELFF. The DNA for the CDR3 is TGTGCCAGCAGCGCACCGTCACCCCTCTCCGACATTGTGACCGGGGAGCTGTTTTTT.

The CDR3 coding sequence is TGTGCCAGCAGCCCCTTTGAGGGTATCCACGAGCAGTACTTC. Its translation is CASSPFEGIHEQYF. The gene calls are TRBV14 and TRBJ2-7, with TRBD2 as a possible D gene (5 bases). The germline V and J ends were trimmed by 4 bases and 5 bases, with 15 bases remaining between them. The CDR3 is 14 amino acids. Germline V lookup: CDR1 SGHDN, CDR2 FVKESK.